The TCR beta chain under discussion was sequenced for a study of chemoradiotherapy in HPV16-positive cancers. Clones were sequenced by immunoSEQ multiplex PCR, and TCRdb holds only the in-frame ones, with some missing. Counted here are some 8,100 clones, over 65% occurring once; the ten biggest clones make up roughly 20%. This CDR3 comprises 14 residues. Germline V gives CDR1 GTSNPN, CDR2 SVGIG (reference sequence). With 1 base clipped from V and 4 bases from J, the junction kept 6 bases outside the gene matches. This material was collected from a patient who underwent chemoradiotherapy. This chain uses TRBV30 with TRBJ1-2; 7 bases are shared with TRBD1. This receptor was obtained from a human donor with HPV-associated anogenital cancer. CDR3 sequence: CAWSAGGGSYGYTF. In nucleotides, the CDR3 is TGTGCCTGGAGTGCGGGAGGGGGCAGCTATGGCTACACCTTC.